Listed here is a single T cell receptor beta chain. Antigen unknown. The J segment lost 4 bases and the V segment lost 7 bases, leaving 8 bases of the junction unmatched. The CDR3 loop spans 15 amino acids. CDR1 and CDR2 (germline): LGHDT, YNNKEL (reference sequence). This sample stems from a study of response to subunit inactivated influenza vaccine. The study, taken as a whole, reports: Only a handful of new T cells, the authors suggested, are recruited with each seasonal influenza vaccination.

TCRdb itself ran the RT-PCR reads through MiXCR, one entry per CDR3 protein. The table records around 750,000 distinct CDR3 sequences, approximately 22% of them present only once. Sequenced here: PBMCs from blood, sampled around 5 days after vaccination. This sequence originates from a man aged 50-60 years who received an inactivated influenza vaccine. The genes are TRBV3-1 and TRBJ2-1; 9 bases are shared with TRBD2. CDR3 in DNA: TGTGCCAGCACCCCCCTTCTAGCGGGATACAATGAGCAGTTCTTC. Amino acid sequence: CASTPLLAGYNEQFF.